Each of the 26 T cell receptor beta chains below was sequenced from the same sample in a study of cytomegalovirus exposure and HLA in healthy donors. Profiled with immunoSEQ multiplex PCR; TCRdb holds only in-frame clones, not every one. The repertoire holds approximately 150,000 clones, approximately 86% seen once, with approximately 2.5% in the top ten. Material: PBMCs. The source is a man in his late teens or twenties in good health and CMV-seropositive.

This clone has a single count. The chain links TRBV20-1 to TRBJ1-1; TRBD1 agrees at 7 bases. This CDR3 region has 11 residues. CDR1 and CDR2 (germline): DFQATT, SNEGSKA (reference sequence). The CDR3 DNA reads as TGCATAGTTCCGGCGACAGGGAGGGCTTTCTTT. Protein: CIVPATGRAFF.

V and J are TRBV6-5 and TRBJ1-2; possible D gene TRBD1, 5 bases. CDR1 MNHEY and CDR2 SVGAGI come from the germline V gene. Trimming removed 7 bases at V and 0 bases at J, with 12 bases between. This CDR3 is built from 14 residues. The DNA for the CDR3 is TGTGCCAGCAAACTTAGGGGATCTAACTATGGCTACACCTTC. This encodes CASKLRGSNYGYTF.

This clone has just one count. The genes are TRBV18 and TRBJ1-4; D not certain. Germline lookup yields CDR1 KGHSH and CDR2 LQKENI. The V and J ends lost 1 base and 6 bases respectively, with 12 bases between them. CDR3 length: 15 amino acids. In nucleotides, the CDR3 is TGTGCCAGCTCACCACGAACATCCCGGGATGAAAAACTGTTTTTT. Residues: CASSPRTSRDEKLFF.

The V call is TRBV19, the J call TRBJ1-1; possibly TRBD1 for D (5 bases). Germline loops: CDR1 LNHDA, CDR2 SQIVND (reference sequence). Trimming took off 2 bases at V and 8 bases at J, with 9 bases between the two ends. The CDR3 spans 12 residues. The CDR3 nucleotides read TGTGCCAGTAGTATATACGGGGGAGAAGCTTTCTTT. It translates to CASSIYGGEAFF.

The gene calls are TRBV6-5 and TRBJ2-3, with 8 bases lining up with TRBD1. The CDR3 spans 15 residues. Germline CDR1 is MNHEY and CDR2 is SVGAGI. Trimming removed 6 bases from V and 2 bases from J; junction bases left unmatched: 7. CDR3 sequence reads: CASRQGQGATDTQYF. The CDR3 DNA reads TGTGCCAGCAGGCAAGGACAGGGCGCCACAGATACGCAGTATTTT.

This chain connects TRBV9 to TRBJ2-3; D remains ambiguous. CDR3 length: 16 amino acids. Germline loops: CDR1 SGDLS, CDR2 YYNGEE. Trimming shortened V by 0 bases and J by 4 bases, and 15 bases separated the two germline ends. CDR3 bases: TGTGCCAGCAGCGTAGTCTCTAAATTTACCCCAGATACGCAGTATTTT. This translates into CASSVVSKFTPDTQYF.

The chain combines TRBV15 with TRBJ1-5; D remains ambiguous. This CDR3 spans 15 amino acids. The V gene lost 1 base and the J gene lost 4 bases, with 11 bases spanning the gap. CDR1 and CDR2 from the germline V gene are LNHNV and YYDKDF (reference sequence). CDR3 bases: TGTGCCACCAGCAGAGGGAGAGCGGGGAATCAGCCCCAGCATTTT. Amino acids: CATSRGRAGNQPQHF.

The V call is TRBV4-1, the J call TRBJ2-1; 11 nucleotides agree with TRBD2. CDR3 length equals 18 residues. Trimming at V came to 0 bases and at J to 3 bases, leaving 7 bases not matched to a gene. Germline CDR1 reads MGHRA; CDR2 reads YSYEKL. The CDR3 DNA follows: TGCGCCAGCAGCCAAGATCAAGGCCTAGCGGGAGGCTACAATGAGCAGTTCTTC. It is translated as CASSQDQGLAGGYNEQFF.

The chain links TRBV29-1 to TRBJ2-3, with D possibly TRBD1 on 5 matching bases. Germline loops: CDR1 SQVTM, CDR2 ANQGSEA. Trimming cost V 7 bases and J 4 bases, with 9 bases left between them. CDR3 length equals 11 residues. CDR3 sequence reads: CSGIRADTQYF. Here the CDR3 DNA reads TGCAGCGGGATCAGGGCAGATACGCAGTATTTT.

This chain joins TRBV6-4 and TRBJ1-2; maybe TRBD1 (5 bases). Trimming left V 6 bases short and J 6 bases short, with 11 bases between. This CDR3 region has 12 residues. The germline gives CDR1 MRHNA, CDR2 SNTAGT. The CDR3 DNA reads as TGTGCCAGCAGAGGCTCAGGGAATGGCTACACCTTC. Residues: CASRGSGNGYTF.

The chain combines TRBV9 with TRBJ2-7; 9 nucleotides line up with TRBD2. CDR3 length: 15 amino acids. Unmatched junction bases numbered 4, after V lost 0 bases and J lost 3 bases. Germline CDR1 is SGDLS and CDR2 is YYNGEE. CDR3 in DNA: TGTGCCAGCAGCGTAGGGTCTAGCGGGGTCTACGAGCAGTACTTC. Translated, it gives CASSVGSSGVYEQYF.

The J gene is TRBJ1-1, the V gene TRBV28, with D maybe TRBD1 (5 bases). V lost 4 bases and J 4 bases, leaving 16 bases between the germline ends. The CDR3 covers 15 residues. Germline V lookup: CDR1 MDHEN, CDR2 SYDVKM. CDR3 residues: CASSSYGPQGTEAFF. CDR3 coding DNA: TGTGCCAGCAGTTCGTACGGTCCCCAGGGCACTGAAGCTTTCTTT.

CDR3: CASSQDAGGSYNEQFF. CDR3 bases: TGTGCCAGCAGCCAAGATGCGGGGGGCTCCTACAATGAGCAGTTCTTC. The chain uses TRBV4-2 and TRBJ2-1; 8 bases are shared with TRBD2. This CDR3 comprises 16 residues. CDR1 and CDR2 (germline): LGHNA, YNFKEQ. The J segment lost 0 bases and the V segment lost 0 bases, leaving 1 base of the junction unmatched.

The chain recombines TRBV13 with TRBJ2-1; 10 bases are shared with TRBD2. This CDR3 region has 16 residues. V lost 6 bases to trimming and J lost 7 bases; unmatched junction nucleotides: 12. Germline lookup yields CDR1 PRHDT and CDR2 FYEKMQ (reference sequence). The CDR3 nucleotides read TGTGCCAGCAGTAGCGGAGCGGGAGGGCCGATTAATGAGCAGTTCTTC. This encodes CASSSGAGGPINEQFF.

This clone was seen only once. The chain is built from TRBV5-6 and TRBJ2-7, with a possible D match to TRBD2 (6 bases). This CDR3 comprises 14 residues. In germline, CDR1 is SGHDT, CDR2 YYEEEE. V shed 5 bases and J shed 3 bases, with 15 bases lying between them. CDR3 sequence reads: CASRNRDLLYEQYF. The CDR3 bases are TGTGCCAGCAGAAATAGGGACTTGCTCTACGAGCAGTACTTC.

The rearrangement joins TRBV4-1 to TRBJ1-2, with D perhaps matching TRBD1 (5 bases). The CDR3 is 15 residues long. Per germline, CDR1 MGHRA and CDR2 YSYEKL. V lost 3 bases to trimming and J lost 8 bases, with 19 bases between them. The CDR3 sequence: CASSHDQGSFWGYTF. CDR3 coding DNA: TGCGCCAGCAGCCACGATCAGGGATCTTTTTGGGGCTACACCTTC.

This chain uses TRBV10-3 with TRBJ2-1; the match to TRBD2 covers 7 bases. The CDR3 is 16 amino acids. The germline V gene has CDR1 ENHRY and CDR2 SYGVKD. With 10 bases clipped from V and 7 bases from J, the junction kept 19 bases outside the gene matches. The CDR3: CATQPGSGGERNEQFF. The CDR3 DNA follows: TGTGCCACCCAACCCGGATCGGGGGGAGAGAGGAATGAGCAGTTCTTC.

The chain uses TRBV15 and TRBJ2-1; D remains unclear. This CDR3 contains 15 residues. V lost 8 bases and J lost 0, with 14 bases in between. The germline V gene has CDR1 LNHNV and CDR2 YYDKDF (reference sequence). The CDR3 here is CATWADGSSYNEQFF. The CDR3 region has the DNA TGTGCCACCTGGGCAGATGGTAGCTCCTACAATGAGCAGTTCTTC.

Concerning this clone itself: The sample carries other DNA sequences with the same CDR3. V is TRBV27 and J is TRBJ2-1; D is uncertain. The V end was cut by 5 bases, the J end by 3 bases, with 2 bases between. There are 11 residues in the CDR3. The germline V gene has CDR1 MNHEY and CDR2 SMNVEV (reference sequence). The CDR3 DNA follows: TGTGCCAGCAGTCGCTACAATGAGCAGTTCTTC. This gives the protein CASSRYNEQFF.

The gene calls are TRBV4-3 and TRBJ2-1, with 11 bases aligning to TRBD2. In germline, CDR1 is LGHNA, CDR2 YSLEER. After removal of 4 bases from V and 6 bases from J, the junction contained 8 bases not matched to a gene. The CDR3 spans 16 residues. The CDR3 is CASSPITSGGVNEQFF. CDR3 sequence (DNA): TGCGCCAGCAGCCCTATCACTAGCGGGGGTGTCAATGAGCAGTTCTTC.

The rearrangement links TRBV27 to TRBJ2-7; 8 bases line up with TRBD1. This CDR3 is built from 15 residues. Germline V gene sequence: CDR1 MNHEY, CDR2 SMNVEV (reference sequence). With V trimmed by 4 bases and J by 2 bases, 7 bases remained unmatched. The CDR3 bases are TGTGCCAGCAGTTCCTTAACAGGGGGTACCTACGAGCAGTACTTC. The encoded protein is CASSSLTGGTYEQYF.

This chain joins TRBV28 and TRBJ2-3, with D possibly being TRBD2 (6 bases). Trimming took off 3 bases at V and 8 bases at J, with 18 bases between the two ends. The CDR3 spans 15 residues. Germline values: CDR1 MDHEN, CDR2 SYDVKM. In DNA, the CDR3 is TGTGCCAGCAGTTTTTCCCTAGCGCGATCGAGTACGCAGTATTTT. Residues: CASSFSLARSSTQYF.

The chain combines TRBV9 with TRBJ2-2; D is perhaps TRBD2 (5 bases). This CDR3 has 15 amino acids. With 4 bases removed from V and 6 bases from J, the gap between germline ends came to 16 bases. In germline, CDR1 is SGDLS, CDR2 YYNGEE. CDR3 protein: CASSPDPSSSGELFF. Written as DNA, the CDR3 is TGTGCCAGCAGCCCCGACCCTTCTAGCTCCGGGGAGCTGTTTTTT. The entire variable domain, with the rest obtained from reference TRBV9 and TRBJ2-2, is as follows: DSGVTQTPKHLITATGQRVTLRCSPRSGDLSVYWYQQSLDQGLQFLIQYYNGEERAKGNILERFSAQQFPDLHSELNLSSLELGDSALYFCASSPDPSSSGELFFGEGSRLTVL.

The chain uses TRBV5-1 and TRBJ2-1, with TRBD2 as a possible D gene (6 bases). From germline, CDR1 is SGHRS and CDR2 YFSETQ. Trimming left V 3 bases short and J 7 bases short, with 20 bases between. This CDR3 is built from 16 residues. CDR3 in DNA: TGCGCCAGCAGCTACGAACTCGGGGGATCTCGAAATGAGCAGTTCTTC. Residues: CASSYELGGSRNEQFF.

With respect to this clone: The sample carries other DNA sequences with the same CDR3. This chain uses TRBV5-6 with TRBJ2-1; D remains ambiguous. Germline V gene sequence: CDR1 SGHDT, CDR2 YYEEEE. V dropped 2 bases and J dropped 3 bases, with 3 bases sitting between them. This CDR3 is built from 12 residues. The CDR3 sequence is CASSFSYNEQFF. CDR3 nucleotides: TGTGCCAGCAGCTTCAGCTACAATGAGCAGTTCTTC. The variable domain in full, with the rest retrieved from reference TRBV5-6 and TRBJ2-1, is DAGVTQSPTHLIKTRGQQVTLRCSPKSGHDTVSWYQQALGQGPQFIFQYYEEEERQRGNFPDRFSGHQFPNYSSELNVNALLLGDSALYLCASSFSYNEQFFGPGTRLTVL.

The rearrangement links TRBV27 to TRBJ1-2, with D possibly matching TRBD1 (6 bases). V dropped 4 bases and J dropped 0 bases, with 12 bases sitting between them. Germline CDR1 is MNHEY and CDR2 is SMNVEV (reference sequence). This CDR3 has 15 amino acids. This chain's CDR3 is CASSSTTGTNYGYTF. The CDR3 bases are TGTGCCAGCAGTTCCACCACAGGGACTAACTATGGCTACACCTTC.